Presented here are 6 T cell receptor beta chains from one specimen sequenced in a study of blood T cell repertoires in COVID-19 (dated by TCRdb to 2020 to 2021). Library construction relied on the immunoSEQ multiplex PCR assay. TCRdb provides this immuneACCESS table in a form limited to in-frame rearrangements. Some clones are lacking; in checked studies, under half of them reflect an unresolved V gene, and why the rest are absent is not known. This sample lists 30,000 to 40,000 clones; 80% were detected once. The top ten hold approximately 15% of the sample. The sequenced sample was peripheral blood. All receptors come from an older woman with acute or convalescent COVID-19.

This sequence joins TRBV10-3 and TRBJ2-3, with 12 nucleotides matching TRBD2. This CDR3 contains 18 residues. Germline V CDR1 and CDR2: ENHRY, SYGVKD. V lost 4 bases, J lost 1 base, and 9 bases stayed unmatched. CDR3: CAISGTSGKALRTDTQYF. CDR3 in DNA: TGTGCCATCAGTGGGACTAGCGGGAAGGCCCTCCGCACAGATACGCAGTATTTT.

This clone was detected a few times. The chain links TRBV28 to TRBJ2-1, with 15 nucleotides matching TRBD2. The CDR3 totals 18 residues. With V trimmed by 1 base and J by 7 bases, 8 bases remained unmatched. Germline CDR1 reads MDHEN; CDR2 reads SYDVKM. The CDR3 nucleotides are TGTGCCAGCAGTTTATCTCGGACTAGCGGGGGGGCGGGTAATGAGCAGTTCTTC. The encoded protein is CASSLSRTSGGAGNEQFF.

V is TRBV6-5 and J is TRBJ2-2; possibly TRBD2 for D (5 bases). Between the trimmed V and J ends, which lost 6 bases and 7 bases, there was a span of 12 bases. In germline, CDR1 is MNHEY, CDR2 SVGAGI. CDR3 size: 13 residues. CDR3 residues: CASSTVAIGELFF. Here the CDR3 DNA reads TGTGCCAGCAGCACCGTAGCGATCGGGGAGCTGTTTTTT.

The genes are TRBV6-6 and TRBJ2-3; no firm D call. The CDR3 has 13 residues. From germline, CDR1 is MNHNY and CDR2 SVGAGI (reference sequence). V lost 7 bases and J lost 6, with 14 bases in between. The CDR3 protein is CASIPRPQDTQYF. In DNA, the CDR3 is TGTGCCAGCATCCCTCGGCCACAGGATACGCAGTATTTT.

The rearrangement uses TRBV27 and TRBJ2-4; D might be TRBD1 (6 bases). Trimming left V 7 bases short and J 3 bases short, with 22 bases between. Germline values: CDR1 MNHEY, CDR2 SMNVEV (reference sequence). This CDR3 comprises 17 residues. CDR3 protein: CASNPPPTGRDKNIQYF. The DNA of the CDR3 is TGTGCCAGCAACCCCCCCCCGACAGGAAGGGACAAAAACATTCAGTACTTC.

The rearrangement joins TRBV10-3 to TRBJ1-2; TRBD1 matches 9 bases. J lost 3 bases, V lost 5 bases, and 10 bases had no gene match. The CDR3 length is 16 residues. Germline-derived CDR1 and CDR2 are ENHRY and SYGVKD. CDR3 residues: CAISKPPGQGYYGYTF. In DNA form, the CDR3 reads TGTGCCATCAGTAAACCTCCGGGACAGGGATACTATGGCTACACCTTC.